Presented here are 23 T cell receptor beta chains from one specimen sequenced in a study of CD8 T cells in ankylosing spondylitis (dated by TCRdb to about 2017). The library was built by means of 5' RACE. Sequencing used an Illumina HiSeq 2500. Using fastp at Q25 and MiXCR, TCRdb reprocessed the public reads and kept productive beta chains. Rows are combined by CDR3 protein, so each entry shows the most common genes and DNA. The table for this sample lists around 100,000 distinct CDR3 sequences; around 24% of them were counted only once. The top ten constitute about 12% of the sample. What was sequenced was synovial fluid, either unsorted or a sorted T cell fraction (not recorded which). The receptors were gathered from a male donor with ankylosing spondylitis.

This clonotype was observed at least ten times. The V and J genes are TRBV6-1 and TRBJ1-1; D possibly corresponds to TRBD1 (5 bases). CDR3 size: 13 residues. Germline-derived CDR1 and CDR2 are MNHNS and SASEGT. The V gene lost 6 bases and the J gene lost 3 bases, with 11 bases spanning the gap. CDR3 sequence: CASRTAGDTEAFF. Written as DNA, the CDR3 is TGTGCCAGCAGGACGGCGGGGGACACTGAAGCTTTCTTT.

The rearrangement joins TRBV7-4 to TRBJ2-1, with TRBD1 matching 7 bases. Germline assignment: CDR1 SGHVT and CDR2 SQSDAQ. V gave up 4 bases and J gave up 5 bases; unmatched junction bases: 8. This CDR3 has 15 residues. The CDR3 loop reads CASSSRGRSDNEQFF. The CDR3 region has the DNA TGTGCCAGCAGCTCTAGGGGGCGATCGGACAATGAGCAGTTCTTC.

This chain connects TRBV18 to TRBJ2-5, with 7 bases that match TRBD2. CDR1 and CDR2 (germline): KGHSH, LQKENI. The trim removed 6 bases at V and 1 base at J, leaving 20 bases unmatched. The CDR3 runs to 19 residues. The CDR3 DNA sequence: TGTGCCAGCTCGCCTTCCCGGATGGCGGGAGAGACATCCCAAGAGACCCAGTACTTC. Its protein is CASSPSRMAGETSQETQYF. The variable domain in full, completed from reference TRBV18 and TRBJ2-5, reads NAGVMQNPRHLVRRRGQEARLRCSPMKGHSHVYWYRQLPEEGLKFMVYLQKENIIDESGMPKERFSAEFPKEGPSILRIQQVVRGDSAAYFCASSPSRMAGETSQETQYFGPGTRLLVL.

The sample holds many counts of this clonotype. The chain carries TRBV5-1 and TRBJ2-1; 8 nucleotides align to TRBD2. CDR1 SGHRS and CDR2 YFSETQ come from the germline V gene. V lost 4 bases and J lost 2; bases outside the gene matches: 8. The CDR3 runs to 16 residues. The CDR3: CASSLTSGGAYNEQFF. DNA of the CDR3: TGCGCCAGCAGCCTAACTAGCGGAGGTGCCTACAATGAGCAGTTCTTC.

This clonotype occurred a few times. The gene calls are TRBV2 and TRBJ1-1, with unresolved D. The CDR3 runs to 13 residues. Trimming cost V 6 bases and J 5 bases, with 13 bases left between them. CDR1 is SNHLY, CDR2 FYNNEI, per germline. CDR3 region: CASRDTAITEAFF. The CDR3 DNA reads TGTGCCAGCAGGGATACAGCAATTACTGAAGCTTTCTTT. Filled out from reference TRBV2 and TRBJ1-1, the complete variable domain reads EPEVTQTPSHQVTQMGQEVILRCVPISNHLYFYWYRQILGQKVEFLVSFYNNEISEKSEIFDDQFSVERPDGSNFTLKIRSTKLEDSAMYFCASRDTAITEAFFGQGTRLTVV.

The rearrangement joins TRBV5-1 to TRBJ2-1, with TRBD2 matching over 9 bases. Germline V gene lookup returns CDR1 SGHRS and CDR2 YFSETQ. The trim removed 2 bases at V and 7 bases at J, leaving 10 bases unmatched. There are 16 residues in the CDR3. The CDR3 sequence is CASSFDTSGRKNEQFF. CDR3 bases: TGCGCCAGCAGCTTTGATACGAGCGGGAGGAAGAATGAGCAGTTCTTC.

CDR3 coding DNA: TGCAGTGCCCCGGGACTAGCTGATGAGCAGTTCTTC. Translating it yields CSAPGLADEQFF. The chain joins TRBV20-1 to TRBJ2-1; 9 nucleotides agree with TRBD2. The CDR3 spans 12 residues. V trimming: 6 bases; J trimming: 8 bases; junction bases outside the gene matches: 5. Germline V CDR1 and CDR2: DFQATT, SNEGSKA (reference sequence).

The rearrangement links TRBV7-2 to TRBJ2-7; a possible D gene is TRBD2 (6 bases). V was trimmed by 0 bases and J by 5 bases, leaving 8 bases between them. The CDR3 is made up of 13 amino acids. Per the germline V gene, CDR1 is SGHTA and CDR2 is FQGNSA. The CDR3 loop reads CASSLAPSDEQYV. The CDR3 region has the DNA TGTGCCAGCAGCTTAGCGCCTAGCGACGAGCAGTACGTC.

This clonotype was seen only a few times. CDR3 nucleotides: TGTGCCAGCTCGGGGGGACAGGGAGCATTTTCCTACGAGCAGTACTTC. Its protein product is CASSGGQGAFSYEQYF. The V and J genes are TRBV18 and TRBJ2-7; 9 bases map to TRBD1. Germline loops: CDR1 KGHSH, CDR2 LQKENI. The CDR3 runs to 16 residues. J lost 1 base, V lost 6 bases, and 10 bases had no gene match.

DNA for the CDR3: TGTGCCAGCAGTGAACGTCTAGCGGGGGGCAATGAGCAGTTCTTC. Amino acid sequence: CASSERLAGGNEQFF. The V call is TRBV2, the J call TRBJ2-1; 11 bases are shared with TRBD2. The germline V gene has CDR1 SNHLY and CDR2 FYNNEI. The V segment lost 2 bases and the J segment 6 bases; nucleotides outside the gene matches: 3. This CDR3 is built from 15 residues.

The chain employs TRBV9 and TRBJ1-2; D might be TRBD1 (5 bases). The germline V gene encodes CDR1 SGDLS and CDR2 YYNGEE. V was clipped by 3 bases and J by 8 bases, with 11 bases between them. The CDR3 runs 12 residues. The CDR3 bases are TGTGCCAGCAGCGCCGAGGGGAGGGGCTACACCTTC. It translates to CASSAEGRGYTF.

The chain has TRBV28 and TRBJ2-1; tentative D call: TRBD2 (5 bases). Germline-derived CDR1 and CDR2 are MDHEN and SYDVKM. The V end lost 5 bases, the J end lost 4 bases, and 15 bases lay between the germline ends. This CDR3 is 15 amino acids long. This CDR3 is CASSPDGLAYNEQFF. CDR3 in DNA: TGTGCCAGCAGTCCTGACGGGCTAGCTTACAATGAGCAGTTCTTC.

The chain has TRBV21-1 and TRBJ2-5; the tabulated D call, TRBD2, remains unverified against the DNA. TRBV21-1 is a pseudogene segment. The CDR3 runs to 18 residues. The CDR3: CASRPTSVNQQVQETQYF. The CDR3 DNA reads TGTGCCAGCAGACCCACTAGCGTCAACCAGCAGGTTCAAGAAACCCAGTACTTC.

This clonotype was counted many times. V gene TRBV20-1 combines with J gene TRBJ2-2, with D perhaps TRBD1 (6 bases). CDR1 is DFQATT, CDR2 SNEGSKA, per germline (reference sequence). Trimming took 2 bases from V and 7 from J, leaving 8 bases between them. The CDR3 is made up of 12 amino acids. As DNA, the CDR3 is TGCAGTGCTAGAATCAGGGGCGGGGAGCTGTTTTTT. This encodes CSARIRGGELFF.

This clonotype was detected only a few times. The chain combines TRBV20-1 with TRBJ2-1; no clear D gene. The CDR3 is 15 amino acids. The V end lost 5 bases, the J end lost 8 bases, and 22 bases lay between the germline ends. Germline CDR1 reads DFQATT; CDR2 reads SNEGSKA (reference sequence). CDR3 sequence: CSALNFAGPRDEQFF. The CDR3 DNA follows: TGCAGTGCTTTGAACTTTGCCGGGCCCCGGGATGAGCAGTTCTTC.

This clonotype was detected only a few times. The chain employs TRBV29-1 and TRBJ2-1, with 11 bases lining up with TRBD2. The germline V gene has CDR1 SQVTM and CDR2 ANQGSEA. The CDR3 consists of 15 residues. V gave up 8 bases and J gave up 4 bases; unmatched junction bases: 10. CDR3 in amino acids: CSPTSGRLSYNEQFF. The CDR3 DNA reads TGCAGCCCAACTAGCGGGAGACTGTCGTACAATGAGCAGTTCTTC.

J is TRBJ2-5 and V is TRBV20-1; D unclear. V was clipped by 1 base and J by 5 bases, with 14 bases between them. Germline assignment: CDR1 DFQATT and CDR2 SNEGSKA (reference sequence). The CDR3 is 14 residues long. CDR3 nucleotide sequence: TGCAGTGCTAGAGTTCCCTCCGCCGGGGAGACCCAGTACTTC. Translating it yields CSARVPSAGETQYF.

The chain couples TRBV13 to TRBJ2-5, with TRBD2 identical over 8 bases. This CDR3 is built from 15 residues. Germline-derived CDR1 and CDR2 are PRHDT and FYEKMQ (reference sequence). Trimming at V came to 5 bases and at J to 4 bases, leaving 9 bases not matched to a gene. The CDR3 region has the DNA TGTGCCAGCAGCCCCGCCGGGACTAGTGGAGAGACCCAGTACTTC. Its translation is CASSPAGTSGETQYF.

This clonotype was counted between two and nine times. J is TRBJ2-7 and V is TRBV20-1; D may be TRBD2 (6 bases). CDR3 length: 13 residues. CDR1 and CDR2 from the germline V gene are DFQATT and SNEGSKA (reference sequence). Trimming took 0 bases from V and 6 from J, leaving 12 bases between them. The CDR3 loop is CSARDLGGGEQYV. The DNA of the CDR3 is TGCAGTGCTAGAGATCTTGGGGGAGGCGAGCAGTACGTC.

This clonotype was picked up many times. The V call is TRBV7-2, the J call TRBJ1-2; D not resolved. This CDR3 comprises 13 residues. V was trimmed by 1 base and J by 10 bases, leaving 13 bases between them. Germline V gene sequence: CDR1 SGHTA, CDR2 FQGNSA. The DNA for the CDR3 is TGTGCCAGCAGCTTAGAGGCGGAGGGCTTCTACACCTTC. This translates into CASSLEAEGFYTF.

This clonotype was detected a few times. The chain joins TRBV10-3 to TRBJ2-7; D tentatively reads TRBD1 or TRBD2 (6 bases each). V dropped 5 bases and J dropped 5 bases, with 16 bases sitting between them. The CDR3 sequence is 14 residues long. Germline CDR1 is ENHRY and CDR2 is SYGVKD. The CDR3 reads CAISTKGGYDEQYF. CDR3 sequence (DNA): TGTGCCATCAGTACAAAAGGGGGGTATGACGAGCAGTACTTC.

This clonotype showed up just a few times. This chain links TRBV5-6 with TRBJ2-3, with 13 bases fitting TRBD2. Germline loops: CDR1 SGHDT, CDR2 YYEEEE. The CDR3 length is 17 residues. The trim removed 5 bases at V and 5 bases at J, leaving 11 bases unmatched. The CDR3 bases are TGTGCCAGCAGTTTTTTCCGACTAGCGGGAGGTGTAGATACGCAGTATTTT. Translation gives CASSFFRLAGGVDTQYF.

The V call is TRBV29-1, the J call TRBJ2-1; 7 bases fit TRBD2. J was trimmed by 0 bases and V by 6 bases; bases with no gene match: 8. This CDR3 region has 15 residues. From germline, CDR1 is SQVTM and CDR2 ANQGSEA. The chain's CDR3 is CSVGEGLASYNEQFF. CDR3 in DNA: TGCAGCGTGGGGGAGGGTTTGGCCTCCTACAATGAGCAGTTCTTC.